The source of this T cell receptor (beta chain) is a study of blood T cell repertoires in COVID-19 (dated by TCRdb to the early 2020s). Regarding the complete study: Collaborator samples came from the United States, Italy and Spain and covered acute and convalescent phases of COVID-19. The prospective study material was composed of cDNA or gDNA derived from T cells, B-cell-depleted T cells, or PBMCs. Subjects who had been exposed to COVID-19, were actively infected with it, or had recovered from it provided the deeply sampled blood TCRbeta repertoires that made up the dataset. The repertoires were released in a freely available public database meant as a resource for research on the immune response to SARS-CoV-2. The samples were drawn from two sources: the first 160 participants of the ongoing ImmuneRACE study, and approximately 1,300 subjects contributed by 6 global collaborators. The sample metadata nearly always contained a de-identified subject ID, COVID-19 status, age in years and sex. Where available, HLA class I and class II types were obtained from metadata supplied by the sample provider rather than from assay-based typing. On the study overall, not on this receptor specifically: How much clinical and demographic metadata was included differed by source and by participant, and the metadata was provided uncurated.

One collaborating source in Seattle enrolled patients while the patients were actively infected and followed the patients over time throughout the course of disease. Collaborating institutions collected whole blood in K2EDTA tubes following their own protocols. For TCRbeta analysis, collaborator samples were shipped as frozen whole blood, as isolated PBMCs, or as DNA extracted from either sample type. The immunoSEQ Assay, a bias-controlled multiplex PCR, was used to amplify TCRbeta CDR3 regions from genomic DNA. The paper's data handling went like this. The number of nucleated cells in each sample was estimated by amplification of reference gene primers within the assay. Sequence reads were collapsed and filtered to measure the absolute abundance of every unique TCRbeta CDR3 rearrangement. For each sample, productive Simpson clonality was calculated as the square root of Simpson's diversity index over productive rearrangements. The table was pulled from immuneACCESS by TCRdb, which kept in-frame rearrangements only. Such tables lose some clones; where checked, under half of the loss comes from unresolved V genes, and the rest has no known cause. V, J and clone size derive from that table, while D and trimming were established from the DNA sequence. The sample profile shows approximately 160,000 clones; around 86% of them were found once. Clones ranked in the top ten supply around 0.5% of the sample.

The CDR3 measures 16 amino acids from cysteine to phenylalanine. The entry retains the CDR3 DNA only, 48 bases that are in frame from base 1. Taken from the germline V gene (reference sequence), the CDR1 and CDR2 loops are MNHNY and SVGAGI. V is cut by 0 bases and J by 6 bases, and the space between the germline ends is 18 bases. This clone was seen more than once but under ten times. Its target antigen remains unknown. It has no much larger one-base neighbor in the sample; base qualities were not kept. The sequence links TRBV6-6 to TRBJ2-7, with a tentative D gene TRBD2 over 6 matching bases. This receptor was obtained from a man aged 55 to 69 with COVID-19, enrolled during active disease. Input material: peripheral blood. The CDR3 protein sequence reads: CASSYSGGIASSEQYF. The nucleotide sequence is given as TGTGCCAGCAGTTACTCGGGGGGTATTGCATCGAGCGAGCAGTACTTC.